This T cell receptor beta chain was recorded in a study of cytomegalovirus exposure and HLA in healthy donors. In the case of this clone: What it binds is not known.

Researchers ran the PCR with 60 Vbeta and 13 Jbeta primers. Method: immunoSEQ multiplex PCR; TCRdb's copy keeps in-frame clones and lacks some. This sample has more than 95,000 clones; around 60% occur once, and the top ten carry about 3.5%. General study points: A link between a missense DCLRE1C variant and TCR beta V- and J-gene trimming emerged from a later analysis. For most TCR beta V segments, an earlier analysis put the productive rate at about 87% or about 30% of the time. The study dropped some indistinguishable V segments, TRBV6-2 and TRBV6-3 among them.

The germline V gene has CDR1 MNHEY and CDR2 SMNVEV (reference sequence). V dropped 4 bases and J dropped 4; count of bases not matched to a gene: 15. The length of the CDR3 is 18 residues. Sequencing used PBMCs. The chain employs TRBV27 and TRBJ2-5; 10 bases are shared with TRBD1. The sequence came from a man aged 60 to 75 in good health and CMV-seronegative. The CDR3 spells CASSSGQGLFGLGETQYF. The CDR3 nucleotides are TGTGCCAGCAGTTCGGGACAGGGGTTGTTTGGACTAGGAGAGACCCAGTACTTC.